The 27 T cell receptor beta chains presented below share a single source sample, sequenced in a study of brain T cells in children with intractable seizures. Libraries were prepared by immunoSEQ multiplex PCR; TCRdb keeps only in-frame clonotypes and omits some of them. The data show 55,000 to 80,000 clones, around 96% seen once. Sequencing used peripheral blood, obtained at surgery. The receptors derive from a boy less than two years old with focal cortical dysplasia and intractable seizures.

V is TRBV5-1 and J is TRBJ1-6; no reliable D call. Germline V gene data show CDR1 as SGHRS and CDR2 as YFSETQ. The CDR3 contains 16 residues. Trimming cost V 1 base and J 7 bases, with 15 bases left between them. The CDR3 DNA sequence: TGCGCCAGCAGCTTGACAATAAGGGCGGAAAATTCACCCCTCCACTTT. Translation: CASSLTIRAENSPLHF.

J is TRBJ2-7 and V is TRBV25-1; no clear D gene. Germline CDR1 reads MGHDK; CDR2 reads SYGVNS. CDR3 length: 11 residues. Between the trimmed V and J ends, which lost 3 bases and 2 bases, there was a span of 2 bases. The CDR3 spells CASSDTYEQYF. For the CDR3, the DNA is TGTGCCAGCAGTGACACCTACGAGCAGTACTTC.

In its sample, this clone was seen once. This chain connects TRBV4-2 to TRBJ1-1; D is possibly TRBD1 (6 bases). This CDR3 contains 14 residues. Germline lookup yields CDR1 LGHNA and CDR2 YNFKEQ. V was shortened by 1 base and J by 6 bases, with 12 bases between the two germline ends. For the CDR3, the DNA is TGTGCCAGCAGCCAAGTTCGGGGGCCCGCTGAAGCTTTCTTT. It encodes CASSQVRGPAEAFF.

The J gene is TRBJ2-3, the V gene TRBV2; TRBD2 might be the D (6 bases). V was shortened by 2 bases and J by 8 bases, with 14 bases between the two germline ends. This CDR3 comprises 14 residues. Per the germline V gene, CDR1 is SNHLY and CDR2 is FYNNEI. The CDR3 coding sequence is TGTGCCAGCAGTGAAAGGGCTAGCGTTTTTACGCAGTATTTT. Amino acids: CASSERASVFTQYF.

This clone appeared once. V usage is TRBV3-1 (or the pseudogene TRBV3-2) and J usage is TRBJ2-7; tentatively, D is TRBD2 (6 bases). The V end was cut by 5 bases, the J end by 2 bases, with 13 bases between. Germline CDR1 reads LGHDT; CDR2 reads YNNKEL (reference sequence). The CDR3 loop spans 14 amino acids. Written as DNA, the CDR3 is TGTGCCAGCAGCGACGGGGGAGACACCTACGAGCAGTACTTC. Its protein product is CASSDGGDTYEQYF.

This clone has just one count. The genes are TRBV5-1 and TRBJ2-7; D not resolved. V lost 2 bases and J lost 0, with 6 bases in between. The germline CDR1 and CDR2 sequences are SGHRS and YFSETQ. CDR3 length: 13 amino acids. CDR3: CASSFPGSYEQYF. CDR3 nucleotide sequence: TGCGCCAGCAGCTTCCCAGGCTCCTACGAGCAGTACTTC.

The chain joins TRBV6-5 to TRBJ1-2; D may be TRBD1 (5 bases). V was shortened by 7 bases and J by 4 bases, with 10 bases between the two germline ends. This CDR3 is built from 12 residues. Germline V CDR1 and CDR2: MNHEY, SVGAGI. Written as DNA, the CDR3 is TGTGCCAGCAACCACAGGTCCTATGGCTACACCTTC. It encodes CASNHRSYGYTF.

V is TRBV6-5 and J is TRBJ1-5; tentative D call: TRBD1 (6 bases). Germline V lookup: CDR1 MNHEY, CDR2 SVGAGI. This CDR3 region has 13 residues. Trimming took off 6 bases at V and 7 bases at J, with 13 bases between the two ends. CDR3 amino acids: CASRADRGQPQHF. Written as DNA, the CDR3 is TGTGCCAGCAGGGCGGACAGAGGACAGCCCCAGCATTTT.

The chain uses TRBV6-5 and TRBJ1-5; D gene uncertain. V was cut by 6 bases and J by 0 bases, with 12 bases left in between. CDR3 length: 15 residues. The germline V gene encodes CDR1 MNHEY and CDR2 SVGAGI. The CDR3 nucleotides are TGTGCCAGCAGCCCCGTTGGGTATAGCAATCAGCCCCAGCATTTT. Its protein product is CASSPVGYSNQPQHF.

The chain has TRBV7-2 and TRBJ2-1; a weak D match, TRBD2 (5 bases). CDR1 and CDR2 (germline): SGHTA, FQGNSA. This CDR3 region has 13 residues. Deletions cut 1 base from V and 12 bases from J, with 13 bases between. The CDR3: CASSLVPGVGQFF. As DNA, the CDR3 is TGTGCCAGCAGCTTAGTTCCCGGGGTCGGGCAGTTCTTC.

The gene calls are TRBV7-2 and TRBJ1-2; D is possibly TRBD1 (5 bases). From germline, CDR1 is SGHTA and CDR2 FQGNSA. V shed 4 bases and J shed 7 bases, with 19 bases lying between them. This CDR3 is built from 15 residues. CDR3 amino acids: CASSSQAGEVGGYTF. In nucleotides, the CDR3 is TGTGCCAGCAGCTCACAGGCGGGCGAGGTGGGTGGCTACACCTTC.

This chain joins TRBV5-1 and TRBJ2-1; maybe TRBD2 (6 bases). CDR3 length: 18 amino acids. V lost 2 bases to trimming and J lost 0 bases, with 18 bases between them. Germline V CDR1 and CDR2: SGHRS, YFSETQ. CDR3 region: CASSFPSSVDPSYNEQFF. DNA of the CDR3: TGCGCCAGCAGCTTCCCTTCTAGCGTTGACCCCTCCTACAATGAGCAGTTCTTC.

V is TRBV28 and J is TRBJ1-1; D remains unclear. CDR1 is MDHEN and CDR2 is SYDVKM in the germline V gene. V gave up 6 bases and J gave up 6 bases, with 11 bases separating them. The CDR3 sequence is 12 residues long. The CDR3 is CASRYPPAEAFF. In nucleotides, the CDR3 is TGTGCCAGCAGATACCCGCCGGCTGAAGCTTTCTTT.

The rearrangement joins TRBV9 to TRBJ2-3; the D gene is possibly TRBD2 (6 bases). Germline V CDR1 and CDR2: SGDLS, YYNGEE. V was pared by 3 bases and J by 2 bases, with 16 bases between. The CDR3 is 16 amino acids. Written as DNA, the CDR3 is TGTGCCAGCAGCGGAGGGGACTCATACGACACAGATACGCAGTATTTT. It translates to CASSGGDSYDTDTQYF.

This chain uses TRBV19 with TRBJ2-5; D not certain. The germline V and J ends were trimmed by 5 bases and 4 bases, with 8 bases remaining between them. Germline-derived CDR1 and CDR2 are LNHDA and SQIVND (reference sequence). The CDR3 length is 12 residues. The CDR3 sequence is CASSSTRETQYF. The CDR3 nucleotides are TGTGCCAGTAGTTCGACTCGAGAGACCCAGTACTTC. The full variable domain, completed using reference TRBV19 and TRBJ2-5, is DGGITQSPKYLFRKEGQNVTLSCEQNLNHDAMYWYRQDPGQGLRLIYYSQIVNDFQKGDIAEGYSVSREKKESFPLTVTSAQKNPTAFYLCASSSTRETQYFGPGTRLLVL.

J is TRBJ2-7 and V is TRBV6-5, with D possibly matching TRBD1 (5 bases). Trimming stripped 5 bases from V and 0 bases from J, with 14 bases between. This CDR3 is built from 15 residues. Germline V lookup: CDR1 MNHEY, CDR2 SVGAGI. CDR3 residues: CASSRQTFNSYEQYF. The CDR3 DNA sequence: TGTGCCAGCAGTCGACAGACTTTCAACTCCTACGAGCAGTACTTC.

The chain links TRBV7-9 to TRBJ2-7; D perhaps matches TRBD2 (6 bases). The V gene lost 5 bases and the J gene lost 3 bases, with 8 bases spanning the gap. The CDR3 has 12 amino acids. From germline, CDR1 is SEHNR and CDR2 FQNEAQ (reference sequence). The CDR3 nucleotides read TGTGCCAGCAGCCAGGGAGGCTACGAGCAGTACTTC. It is translated as CASSQGGYEQYF.

This chain uses TRBV5-1 with TRBJ1-1, with 7 bases lining up with TRBD1. This CDR3 has 14 amino acids. Losses at the gene ends were 4 bases for V and 1 base for J; bases not matched to a gene: 4. Germline CDR1 is SGHRS and CDR2 is YFSETQ. The CDR3 sequence: CASSRDSGNTEAFF. The CDR3 nucleotides are TGCGCCAGCAGCAGGGACAGTGGGAACACTGAAGCTTTCTTT.

The genes are TRBV7-9 and TRBJ1-3, with D perhaps TRBD1 (6 bases). Trimming removed 4 bases at V and 4 bases at J, with 17 bases between. Germline V lookup: CDR1 SEHNR, CDR2 FQNEAQ (reference sequence). The CDR3 loop spans 16 amino acids. The CDR3 DNA sequence: TGTGCCAGCAGCTCCTATCGACGGGACACAGGAAACACCATATATTTT. Its translation: CASSSYRRDTGNTIYF.

J is TRBJ2-3 and V is TRBV5-1; 9 bases fit TRBD2. The CDR3 contains 16 residues. The V segment lost 0 bases and the J segment 2 bases; nucleotides outside the gene matches: 4. Germline loops: CDR1 SGHRS, CDR2 YFSETQ. Here the CDR3 reads CASSLDSGGYTDTQYF. The CDR3 DNA reads as TGCGCCAGCAGCTTGGATAGCGGGGGATACACAGATACGCAGTATTTT.

The CDR3 DNA reads as TGTGCCAGCAGCCCCCCCACAGTCTCTGGGGCCAACGTCCTGACTTTC. This codes for CASSPPTVSGANVLTF. V and J are TRBV7-9 and TRBJ2-6, with D uncertain. Looked up from germline, CDR1 is SEHNR and CDR2 is FQNEAQ (reference sequence). The CDR3 is 16 residues long. V was cut by 5 bases and J by 0 bases, with 11 bases left in between.

The V call is TRBV11-2, the J call TRBJ2-2; 8 bases are shared with TRBD2. The J segment lost 6 bases and the V segment lost 1 base, leaving 1 base of the junction unmatched. The CDR3 loop spans 14 amino acids. CDR1 is SGHAT and CDR2 is FQNNGV in the germline V gene. Written as DNA, the CDR3 is TGTGCCAGCAGCTTAGGAGCGGGAGCCGGGGAGCTGTTTTTT. Its translation: CASSLGAGAGELFF. Drawing the rest from reference TRBV11-2 and TRBJ2-2, the complete variable domain is EAGVAQSPRYKIIEKRQSVAFWCNPISGHATLYWYQQILGQGPKLLIQFQNNGVVDDSQLPKDRFSAERLKGVDSTLKIQPAKLEDSAVYLCASSLGAGAGELFFGEGSRLTVL.

This chain uses TRBV10-3 with TRBJ2-3; 9 bases align to TRBD2. Looked up from germline, CDR1 is ENHRY and CDR2 is SYGVKD. Unmatched junction bases numbered 11, after V lost 11 bases and J lost 5 bases. There are 14 residues in the CDR3. The CDR3 DNA reads TGTGCCTCCAGGAACGCGGGAGGGTTAGATACGCAGTATTTT. Translating it yields CASRNAGGLDTQYF.

The rearrangement joins TRBV28 to TRBJ1-2; D gene uncertain. Germline CDR1 MDHEN, CDR2 SYDVKM. V lost 7 bases and J lost 3, with 18 bases in between. This CDR3 spans 15 amino acids. The CDR3 DNA sequence: TGTGCCAGCACAAGGCTCAAGGCAGTTTACTATGGCTACACCTTC. Protein sequence: CASTRLKAVYYGYTF.

The genes are TRBV9 and TRBJ2-7; tentatively, D is TRBD1 (6 bases). CDR1 and CDR2 (germline): SGDLS, YYNGEE. CDR3 length: 13 amino acids. V was cut by 3 bases and J by 3 bases, with 10 bases left in between. For the CDR3, the DNA is TGTGCCAGCAGCGCCGGACAGTACTACGAGCAGTACTTC. Residues: CASSAGQYYEQYF.

This clone was recorded only once. The V and J genes are TRBV19 and TRBJ2-3, with 9 bases identical to TRBD2. CDR1 and CDR2 (germline): LNHDA, SQIVND (reference sequence). The trim removed 6 bases at V and 1 base at J, leaving 2 bases unmatched. The CDR3 loop spans 14 amino acids. The CDR3 DNA follows: TGTGCCAGTAGCCGGACTAGCGGCACAGATACGCAGTATTTT. Translated, it gives CASSRTSGTDTQYF.

This rearrangement joins TRBV28 to TRBJ2-3, with 11 bases identical to TRBD1. The V segment lost 7 bases and the J segment 4 bases; nucleotides outside the gene matches: 1. This CDR3 is 13 amino acids long. In germline, CDR1 is MDHEN, CDR2 SYDVKM. The CDR3 is CASMGQGADTQYF. Written as DNA, the CDR3 is TGTGCCAGCATGGGACAGGGGGCAGATACGCAGTATTTT.